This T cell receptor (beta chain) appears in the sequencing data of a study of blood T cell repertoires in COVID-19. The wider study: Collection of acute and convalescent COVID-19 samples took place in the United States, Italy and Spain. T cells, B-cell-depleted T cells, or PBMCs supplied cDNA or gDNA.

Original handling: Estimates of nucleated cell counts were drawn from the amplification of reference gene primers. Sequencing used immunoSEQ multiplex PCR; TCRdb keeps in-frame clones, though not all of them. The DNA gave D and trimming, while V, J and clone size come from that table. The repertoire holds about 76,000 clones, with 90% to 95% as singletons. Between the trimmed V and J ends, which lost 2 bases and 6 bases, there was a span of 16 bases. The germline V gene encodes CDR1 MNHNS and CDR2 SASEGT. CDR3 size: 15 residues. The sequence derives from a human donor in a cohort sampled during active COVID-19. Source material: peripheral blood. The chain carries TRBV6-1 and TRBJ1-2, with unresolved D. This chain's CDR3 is CASSEPARPGDGYTF. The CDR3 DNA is TGTGCCAGCAGTGAACCCGCCCGTCCCGGGGATGGCTACACCTTC.